The source of this T cell receptor (beta chain) is a study of cytotoxic CD8 clonotypes in ibrutinib-treated CLL. The CDR3 sequence is 12 residues long. Deletions cut 4 bases from V and 2 bases from J, with 7 bases between. Germline CDR1 is SGDLS and CDR2 is YYNGEE. Concerning this clone: No antigen is known for it.

Using immunoSEQ multiplex PCR, the repertoire was profiled, and TCRdb retains in-frame clones only, with some absent. The repertoire holds fewer than 300,000 clones, with roughly four fifths as singletons. Study outcomes and limitations: There were few public clonotypes, and on treatment they contracted or stayed stable.

The chain links TRBV9 to TRBJ2-7; D is uncertain. Sequencing was performed on PBMCs, taken at disease progression, from a patient treated with ibrutinib. This TCR came from a human donor with chronic lymphocytic leukemia. CDR3 bases: TGTGCCAGCAGCCCCTCCCCCTACGAGCAGTACTTC. Translated: CASSPSPYEQYF. The full variable domain, in which reference TRBV9 and TRBJ2-7 provide the parts outside the CDR3, is DSGVTQTPKHLITATGQRVTLRCSPRSGDLSVYWYQQSLDQGLQFLIQYYNGEERAKGNILERFSAQQFPDLHSELNLSSLELGDSALYFCASSPSPYEQYFGPGTRLTVT.